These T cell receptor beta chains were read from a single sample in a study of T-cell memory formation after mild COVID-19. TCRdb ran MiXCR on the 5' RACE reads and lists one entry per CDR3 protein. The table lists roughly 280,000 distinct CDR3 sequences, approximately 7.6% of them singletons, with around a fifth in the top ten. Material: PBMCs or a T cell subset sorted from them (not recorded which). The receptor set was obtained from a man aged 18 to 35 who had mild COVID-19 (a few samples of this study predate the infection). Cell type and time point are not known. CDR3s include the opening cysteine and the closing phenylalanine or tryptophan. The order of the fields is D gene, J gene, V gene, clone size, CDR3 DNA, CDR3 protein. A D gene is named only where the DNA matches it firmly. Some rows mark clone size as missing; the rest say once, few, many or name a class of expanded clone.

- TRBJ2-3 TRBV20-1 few TGCAGTGCTAGACTAGGAACGAATACGCAGTATTTT CSARLGTNTQYF
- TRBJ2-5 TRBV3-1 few TGTGCCAGCAGCTTCATTAGGGGACAAGAGACCCAGTACTTC CASSFIRGQETQYF
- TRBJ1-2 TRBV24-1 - TGTGCCACCAGTGATCGTGGGGGGAATGGCTACACCTTC CATSDRGGNGYTF
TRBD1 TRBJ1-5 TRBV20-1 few TGCAGTGCTCGGACAGGGGGGCAGCCCCAGCATTTT CSARTGGQPQHF
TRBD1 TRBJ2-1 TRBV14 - TGTGCCAGCAGCCAGGTGGACAGGGTTTACAATGAGCAGTTCTTC CASSQVDRVYNEQFF
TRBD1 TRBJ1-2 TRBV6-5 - TGTGCCAGCAGTTACTCGAGGACAGGGAACGGCTACACCTTC CASSYSRTGNGYTF
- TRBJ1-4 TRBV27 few TGTGCCAGCAGTTTTCAGTATAATGAAAAACTGTTTTTT CASSFQYNEKLFF
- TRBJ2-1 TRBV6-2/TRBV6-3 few TGTGCCAGCAGTTATTCAGGGAAATATGAGCAGTTCTTC CASSYSGKYEQFF
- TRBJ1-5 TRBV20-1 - TGCAGTGCTAGTACCAGGCTTAGCAATCAGCCCCAGCATTTT CSASTRLSNQPQHF
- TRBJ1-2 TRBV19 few TGTGCCAGTAGTTTGGGGGCGACTAACTATGGCTACACCTTC CASSLGATNYGYTF
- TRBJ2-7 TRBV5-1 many TGCGCCAGCAGCTTGGGGCGGAGGACCCCCTCCTACGAGCAGTACTTC CASSLGRRTPSYEQYF
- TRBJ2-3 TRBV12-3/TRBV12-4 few TGTGCCAGCACCGGTTCAGATACGCAGTATTTT CASTGSDTQYF
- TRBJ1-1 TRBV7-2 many TGTGCCAGCAGCGGCAGGGAAGGCGACACTGAAGCTTTCTTT CASSGREGDTEAFF
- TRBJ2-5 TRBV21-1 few TGTGCCACCTCGGCCCGCCAAGAGACCCAGTACTTC CATSARQETQYF
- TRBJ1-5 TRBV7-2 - TGTGCCAGCAGCTTAAGGGGTGAGCCCCAGCATTTT CASSLRGEPQHF
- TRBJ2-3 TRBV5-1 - TGCGCCAGCAGCTTGGGAGGAAGAGTCTCAGATACGCAGTATTTT CASSLGGRVSDTQYF
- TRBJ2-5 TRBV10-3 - TGTGCCATCAGTGATTCTAGGGGGGCTCAAGAGACCCAGTACTTC CAISDSRGAQETQYF
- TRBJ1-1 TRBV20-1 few TGCAGTGCTAGAGCCGCCAGTAATAAATATGTTGCTTTCTTT CSARAASNKYVAFF
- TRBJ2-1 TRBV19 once TGTGCCAGTAGTATAGATCATGGAGGGGGGAGCTCCTACAATGAGCAGTTCTTC CASSIDHGGGSSYNEQFF
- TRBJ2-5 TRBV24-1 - TGTGCCACCGGCCAGGGTGGGGAGACCCAGTACTTC CATGQGGETQYF
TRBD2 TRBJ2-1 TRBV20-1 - TGCAGTGCGGGACGCGGACTAGCGGGGGTCGAGCAGTTCTTC CSAGRGLAGVEQFF
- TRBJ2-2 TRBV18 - TGTGCCAGCTCACTTCAAAAGAACACCGGGGAGCTGTTTTTT CASSLQKNTGELFF
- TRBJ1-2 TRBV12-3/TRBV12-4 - TGTGCCAGCAGTGTTACCGGGACGGTAACTGGCTACACCTTC CASSVTGTVTGYTF
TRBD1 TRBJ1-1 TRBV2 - TGTGCCAGCAGTGAAACTGTACCAACAGGGGGCGCGCCGGTGGAAGCTTTCTTT CASSETVPTGGAPVEAFF
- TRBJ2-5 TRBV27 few TGTGCCAGCACCGTCGACCCATTTTTTATACGAGAGACCCAGTACTTC CASTVDPFFIRETQYF
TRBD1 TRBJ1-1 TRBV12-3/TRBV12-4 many TGTGCCAGCAGTTTAAGGGGACAGGGCGAAGCTTTCTTT CASSLRGQGEAFF
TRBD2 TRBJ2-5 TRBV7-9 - TGTGCCAGCAGCTTATTCGGCGGGGGATTAGAGACCCAGTACTTC CASSLFGGGLETQYF
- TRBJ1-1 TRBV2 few TGTGCCAGCTCAACTAGGGTGTATGACACTGAAGCTTTCTTT CASSTRVYDTEAFF